Listed below are T cell receptor beta chains from one sample, sequenced in a study of T cell repertoires in cytomegalovirus infection. TCRdb passed the reads through MiXCR, listing each CDR3 protein once. The data show 180,000 or so distinct CDR3 sequences, approximately 18% seen once. The sample was CD8+ T cells from PBMCs. The receptors derive from a human donor in good health (CMV status not recorded). Some clones in this sample may be carry-over from other donors' samples. Each CDR3 is given with its conserved first and last residue. A D gene is named only where the DNA matches it firmly. Not every row has a clone size; where given, it reads once, few, many or a size class.

v_gene	abundance	j_gene	d_gene	CDR3aa	CDR3nt
TRBV7-9	-	TRBJ2-5	-	CASSRPSYQETQYF	TGTGCCAGCAGCCGTCCCTCCTACCAAGAGACCCAGTACTTC
TRBV28	-	TRBJ2-1	-	CASSPNHWGGGHNEQFF	TGTGCCAGCAGTCCCAACCATTGGGGAGGGGGGCACAATGAGCAGTTCTTC
TRBV7-6	few	TRBJ2-1	-	CASSPAPSTEYNEQFF	TGTGCCAGCAGCCCCGCCCCTTCGACGGAGTACAATGAGCAGTTCTTC
TRBV4-1	-	TRBJ2-7	TRBD1	CASSQEQGANGPYEQYF	TGCGCCAGCAGCCAAGAACAGGGGGCGAACGGGCCCTACGAGCAGTACTTC
TRBV29-1	-	TRBJ1-1	TRBD1	CSVELRSAGGEGTEAFF	TGCAGCGTTGAATTAAGGTCCGCAGGGGGTGAAGGGACTGAAGCTTTCTTT
TRBV11-2	-	TRBJ2-7	-	CASSLGTGRAYEQYF	TGTGCCAGCAGCTTAGGGACAGGGAGGGCCTACGAGCAGTACTTC
TRBV7-2	few	TRBJ2-7	-	CASSPQGLSSYEQYF	TGTGCCAGCAGCCCCCAAGGGCTGAGCTCCTACGAGCAGTACTTC
TRBV30	few	TRBJ1-1	-	CAWSEVDEAFF	TGTGCCTGGAGTGAGGTAGATGAAGCTTTCTTT
TRBV4-2	-	TRBJ2-7	TRBD2	CASSQEVLAGGYEQYF	TGTGCCAGCAGCCAAGAGGTTCTAGCGGGAGGGTACGAGCAGTACTTC
TRBV7-8	-	TRBJ1-5	TRBD1	CASSLAGGELINQPQHF	TGTGCCAGCAGCTTGGCAGGGGGCGAGCTGATCAATCAGCCCCAGCATTTT
TRBV25-1	many	TRBJ2-5	TRBD1	CASSADRKETQYF	TGTGCCAGCAGCGCGGACAGGAAAGAGACCCAGTACTTC
TRBV29-1	few	TRBJ1-2	-	CSVEGGPANYGYTF	TGCAGCGTTGAAGGGGGTCCGGCTAACTATGGCTACACCTTC
TRBV7-9	-	TRBJ2-1	TRBD2	CASSFPAGGYNEQFF	TGTGCCAGCAGCTTCCCAGCGGGGGGTTACAATGAGCAGTTCTTC
TRBV7-2	many	TRBJ1-1	TRBD1	CASSYGTGEAFF	TGTGCCAGCAGCTATGGGACAGGTGAAGCTTTCTTT
TRBV7-6	few	TRBJ2-5	-	CASSLGGPGKTQYF	TGTGCCAGCAGCTTAGGGGGGCCGGGTAAGACCCAGTACTTC
TRBV28	few	TRBJ2-5	TRBD2	CASSLAGGGDQETQYF	TGTGCCAGCAGTTTAGCTGGCGGGGGGGATCAAGAGACCCAGTACTTC
TRBV27	few	TRBJ1-4	-	CASSTQATNEKLFF	TGTGCCAGCAGTACCCAAGCTACTAATGAAAAACTGTTTTTT
TRBV7-9	-	TRBJ2-1	TRBD1	CASSLAGQGYNEQFF	TGTGCCAGCAGCTTAGCGGGACAGGGCTACAATGAGCAGTTCTTC
TRBV19	few	TRBJ2-7	TRBD2	CASSITRERGNYEQYF	TGTGCCAGTAGTATCACTAGAGAGCGGGGGAACTACGAGCAGTACTTC
TRBV6-2/TRBV6-3	-	TRBJ2-3	-	CASIRGGLTDTQYF	TGTGCCAGCATCCGAGGAGGGCTCACAGATACGCAGTATTTT
TRBV6-2/TRBV6-3	-	TRBJ1-5	-	CASSYWGNQPQHF	TGTGCCAGCAGTTACTGGGGGAATCAGCCCCAGCATTTT
TRBV20-1	-	TRBJ2-4	-	CSAHTYMGAKNIQYF	TGCAGTGCTCACACTTATATGGGAGCCAAAAACATTCAGTACTTC
TRBV6-2/TRBV6-3	-	TRBJ2-7	TRBD1	CASSSGTGFSEQYF	TGTGCCAGCAGTTCCGGGACAGGGTTTTCCGAGCAGTACTTC
TRBV20-1	-	TRBJ2-1	TRBD2	CSARETSGGNNEQFF	TGCAGTGCTAGAGAGACTAGCGGGGGTAATAATGAGCAGTTCTTC
TRBV12-3/TRBV12-4	-	TRBJ2-5	TRBD2	CASSAGLGQETQYF	TGTGCCAGCAGCGCCGGACTAGGGCAAGAGACCCAGTACTTC
TRBV7-9	many	TRBJ2-3	TRBD2	CASSPLGGGAADTQYF	TGTGCCAGCAGCCCTTTAGGCGGGGGGGCAGCAGATACGCAGTATTTT
TRBV15	-	TRBJ2-7	TRBD1	CATSPGTGSSPYEQYF	TGTGCCACCTCTCCCGGGACAGGGAGTTCGCCCTACGAGCAGTACTTC
TRBV19	-	TRBJ2-5	-	CATQTRDFPRTQYF	TGTGCCACCCAAACTCGGGACTTCCCACGGACCCAGTACTTC
TRBV14	few	TRBJ2-3	TRBD2	CASSQDAGGTDTQYF	TGTGCCAGCAGCCAAGACGCGGGGGGTACAGATACGCAGTATTTT
TRBV7-2	-	TRBJ2-1	TRBD1	CPSSVTGPYNEQFF	TGTCCCAGCAGCGTGACAGGGCCCTACAATGAGCAGTTCTTC
TRBV24-1	-	TRBJ2-5	TRBD1	CATSVPYGTEETQYF	TGTGCCACCAGTGTCCCCTACGGGACAGAAGAGACCCAGTACTTC
TRBV7-9	-	TRBJ2-7	-	CASSLVQLSYEQYF	TGTGCCAGCAGCTTAGTCCAACTCTCCTACGAGCAGTACTTC
TRBV12-3/TRBV12-4	-	TRBJ1-1	TRBD1	CASSTRPGQARAFF	TGTGCCAGCAGTACCCGACCGGGACAGGCGAGAGCTTTCTTT
TRBV7-6	-	TRBJ2-5	-	CASSLLGETQYF	TGTGCCAGCAGCTTATTAGGAGAGACCCAGTACTTC
TRBV29-1	-	TRBJ2-2	TRBD2	CGGGASTGELFF	TGCGGCGGGGGGGCGAGCACCGGGGAGCTGTTTTTT
TRBV28	few	TRBJ1-5	-	CASGSLRDYQPQHF	TGTGCCAGCGGAAGTTTGAGGGACTATCAGCCCCAGCATTTT
TRBV12-3/TRBV12-4	-	TRBJ1-2	-	CASSFIATRTTSEGYTF	TGTGCCAGCAGTTTTATCGCCACGAGGACAACGTCGGAAGGCTACACCTTC
TRBV12-3/TRBV12-4	-	TRBJ2-1	-	CASSLAVNEQFF	TGTGCCAGCAGTTTAGCCGTAAATGAGCAGTTCTTC
TRBV7-9	-	TRBJ2-2	TRBD2	CASRPRGGGAPYAGELFF	TGTGCCAGCAGACCGAGAGGCGGGGGGGCCCCCTACGCCGGGGAGCTGTTTTTT
TRBV2	few	TRBJ2-2	TRBD2	CASSLAGSPNTGELFF	TGTGCCAGCAGCCTAGCGGGGAGCCCGAACACCGGGGAGCTGTTTTTT
TRBV2	few	TRBJ2-2	TRBD1	CASTGQGSGELFF	TGTGCCAGCACCGGACAGGGGTCCGGGGAGCTGTTTTTT
TRBV24-1	many	TRBJ2-3	-	CATSAPGGDTQYF	TGTGCCACCAGTGCCCCCGGCGGAGATACGCAGTATTTT
TRBV15	-	TRBJ2-5	-	CATSREEAQETQYF	TGTGCCACCAGCAGAGAGGAGGCCCAAGAGACCCAGTACTTC
TRBV12-3/TRBV12-4	-	TRBJ1-1	TRBD1	CASSPRGQWGRTEAFF	TGTGCCAGCAGTCCCCGGGGACAGTGGGGACGAACTGAAGCTTTCTTT
TRBV12-3/TRBV12-4	few	TRBJ1-1	-	CASTPSPRGNTEAFF	TGTGCCAGCACTCCCTCCCCCCGGGGGAACACTGAAGCTTTCTTT
TRBV7-9	few	TRBJ2-7	-	CASSFSPLPYEQYF	TGTGCCAGCAGCTTTTCTCCCCTACCCTACGAGCAGTACTTC
TRBV30	-	TRBJ1-1	-	CAWSPPGNTEAFF	TGTGCCTGGAGCCCGCCGGGGAACACTGAAGCTTTCTTT
TRBV29-1	-	TRBJ1-1	-	CSVAGLNTEAFF	TGCAGCGTTGCAGGGCTGAACACTGAAGCTTTCTTT
TRBV9	-	TRBJ2-7	TRBD2	CASSPPGGNLYEQYF	TGTGCCAGCAGCCCCCCCGGGGGGAACCTCTACGAGCAGTACTTC